This TCR beta chain appears in the sequencing data of a study of early stage breast cancer tumors. General study results and limits: Enriched TCRB sequences shared across patients were mostly commonly generated sequences. Tumor and normal breast were distinguished via blood comparison in about 90% of the 16 patients. Compared with adjacent normal breast, tumors showed roughly 2.5-fold denser, more clonal T cells.

To note about this clone: Its antigen is as yet unknown.

TCRdb's table, derived via immunoSEQ multiplex PCR, lists solely in-frame clones and lacks some. The sample yields 25,000 to 35,000 clones, roughly four fifths seen once. The CDR3 totals 16 residues. CDR1 is SQVTM, CDR2 ANQGSEA, per germline. J was trimmed by 5 bases and V by 0 bases; bases with no gene match: 12. This clonotype was sampled from a person aged 45-60 years with breast cancer. The V call is TRBV29-1, the J call TRBJ2-7; 8 bases match TRBD2. The sequenced sample consisted of blood. The CDR3 reads CSVEDSPYGRGNEQYF. The CDR3, as DNA: TGCAGCGTTGAAGATTCCCCCTACGGGAGGGGGAACGAGCAGTACTTC.